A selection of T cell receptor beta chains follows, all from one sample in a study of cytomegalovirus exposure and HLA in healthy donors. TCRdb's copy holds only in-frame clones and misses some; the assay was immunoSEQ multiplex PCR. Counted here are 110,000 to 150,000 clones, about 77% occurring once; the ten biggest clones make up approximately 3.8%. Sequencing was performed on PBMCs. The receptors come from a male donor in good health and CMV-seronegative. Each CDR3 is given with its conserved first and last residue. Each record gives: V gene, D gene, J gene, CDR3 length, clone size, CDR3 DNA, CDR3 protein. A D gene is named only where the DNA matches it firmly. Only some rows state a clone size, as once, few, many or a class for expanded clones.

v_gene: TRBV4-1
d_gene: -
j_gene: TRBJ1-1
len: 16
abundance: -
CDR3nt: TGCGCCAGCAGAACGGGACCGAGTAGGGGGTCCACTGAAGCTTTCTTT
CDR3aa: CASRTGPSRGSTEAFF

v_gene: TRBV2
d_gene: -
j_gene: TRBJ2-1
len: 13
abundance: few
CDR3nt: TGTGCCAGCGAGGCGGGAAGGGCCAATGAGCAGTTCTTC
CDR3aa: CASEAGRANEQFF

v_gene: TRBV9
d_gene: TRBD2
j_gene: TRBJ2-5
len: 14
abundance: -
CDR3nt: TGTGCCAGCTCAGAGCGGGGGGGCCTGGAGACCCAGTACTTC
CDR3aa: CASSERGGLETQYF

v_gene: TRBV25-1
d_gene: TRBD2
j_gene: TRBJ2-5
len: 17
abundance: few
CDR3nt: TGTGCCAGCACCAATGTCGGGGGGAGAGCGGGAGCGGAGACCCAGTACTTC
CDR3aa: CASTNVGGRAGAETQYF

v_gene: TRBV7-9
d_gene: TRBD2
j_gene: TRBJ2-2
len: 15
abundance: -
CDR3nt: TGTGCCAGCAGCTTAAAACTAGCGGGAAAGGAGGAGCTGTTTTTT
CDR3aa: CASSLKLAGKEELFF

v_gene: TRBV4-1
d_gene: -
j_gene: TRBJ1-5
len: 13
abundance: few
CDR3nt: TGCGCCAGCAGCTTCCAGGGTGAACAGCCCCAGCATTTT
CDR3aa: CASSFQGEQPQHF

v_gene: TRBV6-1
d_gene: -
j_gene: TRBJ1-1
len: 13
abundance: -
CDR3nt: TGTGCCAGCAGTAAACCAGGGAACACTGAAGCTTTCTTT
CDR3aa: CASSKPGNTEAFF

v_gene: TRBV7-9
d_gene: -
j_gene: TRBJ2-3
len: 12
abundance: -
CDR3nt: TGTGCCAGCAGCGTTCTAGCGGATACGCAGTATTTT
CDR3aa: CASSVLADTQYF

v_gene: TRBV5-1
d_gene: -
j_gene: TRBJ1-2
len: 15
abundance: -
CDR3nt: TGCGCCAGCAGCCACCCCTATCAACAGGTTAATGGCTACACCTTC
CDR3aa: CASSHPYQQVNGYTF

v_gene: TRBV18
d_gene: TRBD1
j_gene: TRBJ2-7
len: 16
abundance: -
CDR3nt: TGTGCCAGCTCACCGACAGGGGCTAAGAGCTCCTACGAGCAGTACTTC
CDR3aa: CASSPTGAKSSYEQYF